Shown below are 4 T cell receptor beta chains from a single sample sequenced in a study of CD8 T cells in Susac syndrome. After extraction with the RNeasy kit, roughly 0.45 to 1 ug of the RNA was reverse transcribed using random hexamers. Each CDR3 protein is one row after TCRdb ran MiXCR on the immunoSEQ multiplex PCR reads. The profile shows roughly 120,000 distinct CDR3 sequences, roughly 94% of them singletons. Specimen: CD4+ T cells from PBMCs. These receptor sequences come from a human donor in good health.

CDR3 sequence: CSARDWRGTGELFF. The CDR3 DNA is TGCAGTGCTAGAGATTGGCGGGGGACCGGGGAGCTGTTTTTT. The chain links TRBV20-1 to TRBJ2-2; 7 positions match TRBD2. The CDR3 runs 14 residues. V shed 0 bases and J 5 bases; nucleotides not matched to a gene: 3. Germline V lookup: CDR1 DFQATT, CDR2 SNEGSKA (reference sequence).

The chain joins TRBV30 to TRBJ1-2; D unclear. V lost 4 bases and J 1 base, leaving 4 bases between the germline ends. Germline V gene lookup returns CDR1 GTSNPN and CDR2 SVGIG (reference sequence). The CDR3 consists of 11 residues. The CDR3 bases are TGTGCCTGGAACCTTAACTATGGCTACACCTTC. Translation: CAWNLNYGYTF.

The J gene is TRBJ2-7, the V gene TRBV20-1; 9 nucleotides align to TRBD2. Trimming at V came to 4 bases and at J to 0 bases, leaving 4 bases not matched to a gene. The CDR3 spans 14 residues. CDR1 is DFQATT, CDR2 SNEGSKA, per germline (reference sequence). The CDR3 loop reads CSAIGTSFSYEQYF. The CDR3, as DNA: TGCAGTGCTATCGGGACTAGCTTCTCCTACGAGCAGTACTTC.

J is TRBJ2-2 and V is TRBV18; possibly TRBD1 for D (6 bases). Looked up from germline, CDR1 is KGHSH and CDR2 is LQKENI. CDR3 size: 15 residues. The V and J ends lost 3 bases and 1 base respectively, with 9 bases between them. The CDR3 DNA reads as TGTGCCAGCTCACCCCTGGACAGGAACACCGGGGAGCTGTTTTTT. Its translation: CASSPLDRNTGELFF.